This T cell receptor beta chain was identified in a study of shared clonotypes between healthy human individuals. Study-wide background: Sampling drew on donors who were a couple of women and a few men aged 18 to 49.

Here immunoSEQ multiplex PCR was the method, and the copy in TCRdb shows in-frame clones only, minus some. Of nearly 1 million clones in the sample, approximately 76% are singletons; the top ten hold approximately 1.5%. CDR3 length: 12 residues. CDR1 and CDR2 from the germline V gene are MNHEY and SMNVEV (reference sequence). Trimming pared 7 bases from V and 10 bases from J, leaving 11 bases between. Sequencing was done on a sample of memory CD4+ T cells sorted from blood. Subset meaning: CD45RA-negative fraction. The V and J genes are TRBV27 and TRBJ1-6; D is ambiguous. This receptor was identified in a man in his late teens or twenties in good health. The CDR3 here is CASTDRVSPLHF. In nucleotides, the CDR3 is TGTGCCAGCACTGATAGAGTCTCACCCCTCCACTTT.